The rows below give T cell receptor beta chains drawn from one sample of a study of T cells in narcolepsy. Sequencing used immunoSEQ multiplex PCR; TCRdb keeps in-frame clones, though not all of them. The table records about 24,000 clones, 55% to 80% of them present only once. Sample: memory (CD45RA-) CD4+ T cells from blood. The receptors originated from a human donor in good health. Both conserved end residues are part of each CDR3. Fields, in order: clone size, D gene, J gene, V gene, CDR3 DNA, CDR3 protein. A D gene is named only where the DNA matches it firmly. Expanded clones are given a class, and other clones once, few, many or no size at all.

>few|.|TRBJ2-7|TRBV14
TGTGCCAGCAGCCTCGGGGGGCCAAGTGAGCAGTACTTC
CASSLGGPSEQYF
>.|TRBD1|TRBJ1-2|TRBV7-2
TGTGCCAGCAGCTGGAGACAGGGAATTGGCTACACCTTC
CASSWRQGIGYTF
>.|.|TRBJ2-6|TRBV11-2
TGTGCCAGCAACCTGTCTCCTGGGGCCAACGTCCTGACTTTC
CASNLSPGANVLTF
>many|.|TRBJ1-5|TRBV19
TGTGCCAGTAGTGGGGCGGGGGGGCGCAATCAGCCCCAGCATTTT
CASSGAGGRNQPQHF
>.|TRBD1|TRBJ2-3|TRBV5-8
TGTGCCAGCAGCTTCCAGGGGGCTGGCACAGATACGCAGTATTTT
CASSFQGAGTDTQYF
>.|.|TRBJ1-6|TRBV30
TGTGCCTGGAAGGCCCTTCAGGCACCCCTCCACTTT
CAWKALQAPLHF
>.|.|TRBJ1-6|TRBV6-6
TGTGCCAGCAGCCCAAATCCCAATAATTCACCCCTCCACTTT
CASSPNPNNSPLHF
>few|.|TRBJ2-6|TRBV2
TGTGCCAGCAGTGAACGTGGGGCCAACGTCCTGACTTTC
CASSERGANVLTF
>.|.|TRBJ2-3|TRBV6-1
TGTGCCAGCAGTAATGCAGTGGATACGCAGTATTTT
CASSNAVDTQYF
>.|.|TRBJ2-5|TRBV5-4
TGTGCCAGCAGCTTATTCTTCGGGGGCGATGCCTACCAAGAGACCCAGTACTTC
CASSLFFGGDAYQETQYF
>.|TRBD2|TRBJ2-1|TRBV7-3
TGTGCCAGCAGCTTAGCGTCTTTGGCGGGAGTTGCCCATGAGCAGTTCTTC
CASSLASLAGVAHEQFF
>.|TRBD1|TRBJ1-1|TRBV5-4
TGTGCCAGCAGCTTGTCAGGGGGGGCGCGGGAAGCTTTCTTT
CASSLSGGAREAFF
>few|.|TRBJ2-3|TRBV12-5
TGTGCTAGTGGAAGTGGGACATGGACAGATACGCAGTATTTT
CASGSGTWTDTQYF